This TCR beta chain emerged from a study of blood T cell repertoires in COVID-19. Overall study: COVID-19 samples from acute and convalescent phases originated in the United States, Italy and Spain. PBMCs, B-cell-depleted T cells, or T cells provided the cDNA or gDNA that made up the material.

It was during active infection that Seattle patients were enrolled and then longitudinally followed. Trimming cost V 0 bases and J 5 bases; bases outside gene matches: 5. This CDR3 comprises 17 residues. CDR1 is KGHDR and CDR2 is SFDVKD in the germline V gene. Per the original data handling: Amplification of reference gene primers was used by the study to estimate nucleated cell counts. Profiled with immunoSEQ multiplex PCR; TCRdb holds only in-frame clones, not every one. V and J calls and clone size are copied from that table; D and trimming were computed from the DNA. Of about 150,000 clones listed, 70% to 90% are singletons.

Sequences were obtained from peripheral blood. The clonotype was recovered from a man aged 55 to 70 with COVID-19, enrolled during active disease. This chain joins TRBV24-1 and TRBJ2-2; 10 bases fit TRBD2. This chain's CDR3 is CATSDLQKTSGTGELFF. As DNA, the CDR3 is TGTGCCACCAGTGATTTGCAGAAGACTAGCGGGACCGGGGAGCTGTTTTTT.